This TCR beta chain was recorded in a study of technical replicates of blood from a few donors. This table comes from immunoSEQ multiplex PCR, and its TCRdb copy is limited to in-frame clones, with some not included. This sample has 50,000 or so clones, with around 90% found just once. V lost 4 bases, J lost 3 bases, and 3 bases stayed unmatched. Germline V lookup: CDR1 SGHRS, CDR2 YFSETQ. This CDR3 contains 15 residues. The material sequenced was PBMCs. The receptor was derived from a human donor in good health. Some clones in this sample may be carry-over from other donors' samples. This chain connects TRBV5-1 to TRBJ1-6, with 8 bases lining up with TRBD1. CDR3 amino acids: CASSAQGDYNSPLHF. DNA for the CDR3: TGCGCCAGCAGCGCACAGGGGGACTATAATTCACCCCTCCACTTT.